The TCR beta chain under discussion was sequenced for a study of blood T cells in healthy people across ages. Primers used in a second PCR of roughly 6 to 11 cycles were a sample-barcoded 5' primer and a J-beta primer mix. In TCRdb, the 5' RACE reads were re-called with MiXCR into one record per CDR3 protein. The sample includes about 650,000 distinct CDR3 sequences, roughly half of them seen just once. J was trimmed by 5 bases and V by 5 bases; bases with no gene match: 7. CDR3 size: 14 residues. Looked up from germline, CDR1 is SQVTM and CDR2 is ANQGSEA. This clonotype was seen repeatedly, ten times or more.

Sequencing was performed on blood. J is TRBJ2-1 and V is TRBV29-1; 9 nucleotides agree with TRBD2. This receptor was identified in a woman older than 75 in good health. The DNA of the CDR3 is TGCAGCGTTTCAGGCGGGAGGGGGAACAATGAGCAGTTCTTC. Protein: CSVSGGRGNNEQFF.